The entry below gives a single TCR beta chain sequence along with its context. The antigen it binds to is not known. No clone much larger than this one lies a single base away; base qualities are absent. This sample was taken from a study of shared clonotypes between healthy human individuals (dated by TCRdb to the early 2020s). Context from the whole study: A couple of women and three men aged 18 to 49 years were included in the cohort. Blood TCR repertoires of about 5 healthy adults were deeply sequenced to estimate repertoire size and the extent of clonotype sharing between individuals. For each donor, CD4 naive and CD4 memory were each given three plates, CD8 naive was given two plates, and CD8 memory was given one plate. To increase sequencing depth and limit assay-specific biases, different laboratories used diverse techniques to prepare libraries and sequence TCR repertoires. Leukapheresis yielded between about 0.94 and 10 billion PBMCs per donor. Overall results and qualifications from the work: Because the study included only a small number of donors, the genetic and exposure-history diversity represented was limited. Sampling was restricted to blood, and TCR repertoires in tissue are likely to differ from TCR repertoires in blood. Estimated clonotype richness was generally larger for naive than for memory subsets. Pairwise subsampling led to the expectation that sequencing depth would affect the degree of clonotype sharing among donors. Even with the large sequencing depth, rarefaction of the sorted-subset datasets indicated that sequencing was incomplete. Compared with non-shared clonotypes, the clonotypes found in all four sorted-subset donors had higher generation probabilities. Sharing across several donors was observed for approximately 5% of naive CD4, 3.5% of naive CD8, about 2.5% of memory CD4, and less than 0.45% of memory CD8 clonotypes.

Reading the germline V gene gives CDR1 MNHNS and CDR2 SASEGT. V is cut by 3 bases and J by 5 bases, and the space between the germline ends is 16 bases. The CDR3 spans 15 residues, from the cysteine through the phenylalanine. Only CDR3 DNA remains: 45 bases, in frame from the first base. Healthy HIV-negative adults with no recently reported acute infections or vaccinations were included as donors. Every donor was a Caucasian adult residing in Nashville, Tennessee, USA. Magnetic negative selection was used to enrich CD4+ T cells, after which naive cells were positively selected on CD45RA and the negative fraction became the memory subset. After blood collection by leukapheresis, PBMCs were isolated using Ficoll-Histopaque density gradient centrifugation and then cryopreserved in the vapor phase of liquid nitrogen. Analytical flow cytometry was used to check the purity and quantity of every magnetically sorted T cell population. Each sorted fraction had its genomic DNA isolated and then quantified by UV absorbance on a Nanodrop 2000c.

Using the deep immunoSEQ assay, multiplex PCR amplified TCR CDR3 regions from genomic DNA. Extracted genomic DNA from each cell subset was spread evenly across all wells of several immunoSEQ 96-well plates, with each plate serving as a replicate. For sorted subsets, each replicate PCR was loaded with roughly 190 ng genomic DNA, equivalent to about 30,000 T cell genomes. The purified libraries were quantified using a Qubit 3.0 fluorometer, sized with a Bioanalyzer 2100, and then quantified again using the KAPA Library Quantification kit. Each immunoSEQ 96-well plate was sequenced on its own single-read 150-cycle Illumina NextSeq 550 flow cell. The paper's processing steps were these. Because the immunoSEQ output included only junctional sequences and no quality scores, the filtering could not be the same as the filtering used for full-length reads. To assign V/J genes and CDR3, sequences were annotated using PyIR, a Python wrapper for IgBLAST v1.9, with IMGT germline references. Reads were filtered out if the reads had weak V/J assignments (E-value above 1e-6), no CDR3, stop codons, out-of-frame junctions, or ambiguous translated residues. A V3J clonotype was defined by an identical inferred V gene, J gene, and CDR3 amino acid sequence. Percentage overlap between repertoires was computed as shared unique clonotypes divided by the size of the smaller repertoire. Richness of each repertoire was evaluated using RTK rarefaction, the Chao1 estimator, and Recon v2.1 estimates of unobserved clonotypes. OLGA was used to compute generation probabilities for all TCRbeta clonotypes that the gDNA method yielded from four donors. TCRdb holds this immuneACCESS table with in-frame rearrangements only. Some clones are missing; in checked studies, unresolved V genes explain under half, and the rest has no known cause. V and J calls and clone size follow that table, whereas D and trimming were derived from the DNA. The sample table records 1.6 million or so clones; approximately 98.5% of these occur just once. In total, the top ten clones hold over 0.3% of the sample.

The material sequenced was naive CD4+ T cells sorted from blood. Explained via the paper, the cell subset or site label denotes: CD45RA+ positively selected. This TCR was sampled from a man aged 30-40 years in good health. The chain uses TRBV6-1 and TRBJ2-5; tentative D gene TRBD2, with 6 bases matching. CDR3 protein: CASSDPGLSRETQYF. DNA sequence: TGTGCCAGCAGTGATCCGGGACTCAGCAGGGAGACCCAGTACTTC.